Below, one TCR beta chain is given with its context. This CDR3 region has 14 residues. Trimming took 4 bases from V and 7 from J, leaving 16 bases between them. Germline CDR1 reads LNHDA; CDR2 reads SQIVND (reference sequence). The data stem from a study of control samples from healthy donors and cancer patients. The repertoire was sequenced with immunoSEQ multiplex PCR; TCRdb's copy has only in-frame clones and lacks some. The sample lists around 100,000 clones, 80% to 95% seen once, with around 3% in the top ten. Sequences were obtained from blood. J is TRBJ1-1 and V is TRBV19; D is unresolved. The sequence was collected from a human donor in good health. The donor label of this sample is uncertain. The CDR3 loop reads CASSTAGNRREAFF. The CDR3 DNA sequence: TGTGCCAGTAGTACCGCAGGCAACCGACGTGAAGCTTTCTTT.